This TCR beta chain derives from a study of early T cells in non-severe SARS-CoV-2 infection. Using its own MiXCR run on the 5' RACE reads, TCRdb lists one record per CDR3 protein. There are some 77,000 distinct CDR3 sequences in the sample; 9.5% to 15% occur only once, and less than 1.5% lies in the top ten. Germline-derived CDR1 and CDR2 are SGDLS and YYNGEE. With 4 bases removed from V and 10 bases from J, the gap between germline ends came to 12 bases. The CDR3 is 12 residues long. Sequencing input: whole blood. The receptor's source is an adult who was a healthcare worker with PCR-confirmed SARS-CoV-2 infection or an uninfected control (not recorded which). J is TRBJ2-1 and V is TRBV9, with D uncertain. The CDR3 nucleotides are TGTGCCAGCAGCCTCCCCAGCGCCGAGCAGTTCTTC. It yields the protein CASSLPSAEQFF. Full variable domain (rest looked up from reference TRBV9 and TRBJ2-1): DSGVTQTPKHLITATGQRVTLRCSPRSGDLSVYWYQQSLDQGLQFLIQYYNGEERAKGNILERFSAQQFPDLHSELNLSSLELGDSALYFCASSLPSAEQFFGPGTRLTVL.